A single sample gave rise to the 12 T cell receptor beta chains below, sequenced in a study of blood T cells in healthy people across ages. The authors ran a second PCR of about 7 to 11 cycles using a sample-barcoded 5' primer and a J-beta primer mix. MiXCR, run by TCRdb on the 5' RACE reads, gives a single entry per CDR3 protein. The sample includes some 1.8 million distinct CDR3 sequences, 30% to 40% seen only once; the top ten take roughly 24%. Sequenced sample: blood. These receptors originate from a human donor in good health.

CDR3 loop: CSVAKGNGNQPQHF. CDR3 bases: TGCAGCGTTGCAAAGGGGAATGGCAATCAGCCCCAGCATTTT. V gene TRBV29-1 combines with J gene TRBJ1-5; tentatively, D is TRBD1 (5 bases). The CDR3 is 14 residues long. Between the trimmed V and J ends, which lost 4 bases and 2 bases, there was a span of 12 bases. Germline values: CDR1 SQVTM, CDR2 ANQGSEA.

To note about this clonotype: A much larger clone differs by one base, so this may be a read error. The V gene is TRBV20-1, the J gene TRBJ2-1; TRBD1 agrees at 9 bases. Looked up from germline, CDR1 is DFQATT and CDR2 is SNEGSKA (reference sequence). V shed 6 bases and J 10 bases; nucleotides not matched to a gene: 7. This CDR3 has 12 residues. The CDR3 DNA reads as TGCAGTGCAGGGACAGGGTTCTACGAGCAGTTCTTC. Residues: CSAGTGFYEQFF.

This clonotype was picked up a small number of times. The V gene is TRBV28, the J gene TRBJ1-2; 7 nucleotides agree with TRBD1. The CDR3 totals 13 residues. The trim removed 6 bases at V and 7 bases at J, leaving 8 bases unmatched. CDR1 and CDR2 from the germline V gene are MDHEN and SYDVKM. The CDR3 protein is CASRSTGPRGYTF. The CDR3 region has the DNA TGTGCCAGCAGATCGACAGGGCCCCGTGGCTACACCTTC.

The table lists this clonotype with a few counts. The chain recombines TRBV6-2 or TRBV6-3 with TRBJ1-2; D remains ambiguous. This CDR3 is built from 14 residues. Trimming removed 0 bases at V and 6 bases at J, with 11 bases between. Germline values: CDR1 MNHEY, CDR2 SVGEGT. The CDR3 sequence: CASSYSRVKNGYTF. The CDR3 coding sequence is TGTGCCAGCAGTTACTCGAGAGTTAAAAATGGCTACACCTTC.

This clonotype was counted a single time. This chain joins TRBV20-1 and TRBJ1-5; no clear D. This CDR3 spans 17 amino acids. CDR1 is DFQATT, CDR2 SNEGSKA, per germline (reference sequence). The ends were cut back, 3 bases at V and 1 base at J, with 19 bases in the middle. CDR3 in amino acids: CSASYITEGSSNQPQHF. The CDR3 bases are TGCAGTGCTAGTTATATCACGGAAGGTTCGAGCAATCAGCCCCAGCATTTT.

This chain joins TRBV4-3 and TRBJ2-3; tentatively, D is TRBD1 or TRBD2 (5 bases each). Trimming stripped 3 bases from V and 2 bases from J, with 18 bases between. Germline V gene data show CDR1 as LGHNA and CDR2 as YSLEER. The CDR3 consists of 17 residues. The DNA for the CDR3 is TGCGCCAGCAGCCAGAGGGGTGGGGTGGATAACACAGATACGCAGTATTTT. Its translation is CASSQRGGVDNTDTQYF.

This chain uses TRBV7-3 with TRBJ2-7; 7 positions match TRBD1. The germline gives CDR1 SGHTA, CDR2 FQGTGA. V trimming: 5 bases; J trimming: 10 bases; junction bases outside the gene matches: 11. The CDR3 totals 13 residues. Here the CDR3 DNA reads TGTGCCAGCAGCCCCAACCGCGACAGGGATCAGTACTTC. Translated: CASSPNRDRDQYF.

The CDR3 DNA follows: TGTGCCAGCAGTTACACACCCCGGGACAGGAACGTTGATAGGAAGAATTTCTTT. Translation gives CASSYTPRDRNVDRKNFF. The chain carries TRBV6-2 or TRBV6-3 and TRBJ1-1, with 8 bases identical to TRBD1. The CDR3 totals 18 residues. Looked up from germline, CDR1 is MNHEY and CDR2 is SVGEGT. The J segment lost 13 bases and the V segment lost 2 bases, leaving 24 bases of the junction unmatched.

This clonotype was found a few times. The gene calls are TRBV4-1 and TRBJ2-2; D call uncertain. The germline CDR1 and CDR2 sequences are MGHRA and YSYEKL. V gave up 0 bases and J gave up 6 bases, with 2 bases separating them. CDR3 length equals 12 residues. The CDR3 DNA reads as TGCGCCAGCAGCCAAGATCCCGGGGAGCTGTTTTTT. This encodes CASSQDPGELFF.

This sequence joins TRBV20-1 and TRBJ1-2; unclear D gene. Germline V lookup: CDR1 DFQATT, CDR2 SNEGSKA (reference sequence). Deletions cut 5 bases from V and 8 bases from J, with 21 bases between. The CDR3 has 14 residues. CDR3 residues: CSAPQRVADSGYTF. The DNA of the CDR3 is TGCAGTGCTCCTCAACGGGTGGCGGATTCGGGCTACACCTTC.

Only a few counts were recorded for this clonotype. The CDR3 DNA reads TGCAGTGCTAGCAAGACTGAAACAAAGACCCAGTACTTC. Encoded protein: CSASKTETKTQYF. This sequence joins TRBV20-1 and TRBJ2-5, with D unresolved. V lost 3 bases and J lost 6, with 14 bases in between. The CDR3 is 13 residues long. Germline CDR1 is DFQATT and CDR2 is SNEGSKA (reference sequence).

Details on this clonotype: The junction shows a germline mismatch at one end, possibly a read error. The chain links TRBV9 to TRBJ1-5; D remains unclear. The germline V gene encodes CDR1 SGDLS and CDR2 YYNGEE. The CDR3 covers 15 residues. CDR3 amino acids: CAGSVGGRDNQPQHF. DNA for the CDR3: TGTGCCGGCAGCGTAGGCGGGAGGGATAATCAGCCCCAGCATTTT.